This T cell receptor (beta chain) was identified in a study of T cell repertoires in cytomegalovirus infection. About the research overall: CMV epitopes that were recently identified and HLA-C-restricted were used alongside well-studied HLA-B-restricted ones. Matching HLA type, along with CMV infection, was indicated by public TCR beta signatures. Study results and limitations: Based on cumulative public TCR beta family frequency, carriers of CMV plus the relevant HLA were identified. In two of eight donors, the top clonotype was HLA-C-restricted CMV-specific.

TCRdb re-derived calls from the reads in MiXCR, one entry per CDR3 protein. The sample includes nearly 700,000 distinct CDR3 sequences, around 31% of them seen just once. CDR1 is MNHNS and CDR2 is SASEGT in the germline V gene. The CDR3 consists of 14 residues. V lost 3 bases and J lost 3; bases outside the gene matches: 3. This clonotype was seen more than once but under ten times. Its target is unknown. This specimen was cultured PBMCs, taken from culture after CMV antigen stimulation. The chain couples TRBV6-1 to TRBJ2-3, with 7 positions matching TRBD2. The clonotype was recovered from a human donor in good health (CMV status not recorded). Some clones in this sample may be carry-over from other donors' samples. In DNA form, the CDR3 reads TGTGCCAGCAGTGATGGGGGGGTGACAGATACGCAGTATTTT. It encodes CASSDGGVTDTQYF.